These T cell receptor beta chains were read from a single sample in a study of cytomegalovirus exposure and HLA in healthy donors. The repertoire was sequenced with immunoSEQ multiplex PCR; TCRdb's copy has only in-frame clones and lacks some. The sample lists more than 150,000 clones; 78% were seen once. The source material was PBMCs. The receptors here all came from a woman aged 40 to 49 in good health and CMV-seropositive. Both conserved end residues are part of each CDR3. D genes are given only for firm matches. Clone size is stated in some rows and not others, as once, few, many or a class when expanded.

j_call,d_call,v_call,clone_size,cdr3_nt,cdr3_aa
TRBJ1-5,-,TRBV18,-,TGTGCCAGCTCACCTGGAGAGGGAAGCAATCAGCCCCAGCATTTT,CASSPGEGSNQPQHF
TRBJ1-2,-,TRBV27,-,TGTGCCAGCAGTCCTCTGGGAGGACGGAGCTATGGCTACACCTTC,CASSPLGGRSYGYTF
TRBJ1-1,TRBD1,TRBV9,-,TGTGCCAGCAGCGAGGGGGTCGGACAGGGGCGAACTGAAGCTTTCTTT,CASSEGVGQGRTEAFF
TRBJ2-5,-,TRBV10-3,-,TGTGCCATCAGTGGACCTTCGGGGGAGACCCAGTACTTC,CAISGPSGETQYF
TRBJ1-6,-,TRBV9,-,TGTGCCAGCAGCGCACTTCAAGATAATTCACCCCTCCACTTT,CASSALQDNSPLHF
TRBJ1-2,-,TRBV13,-,TGTGCCAGCAGCTTGATCGGGGAGTACACCTTC,CASSLIGEYTF
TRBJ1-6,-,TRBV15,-,TGTGCCACCAGCAGAGTCCCACCCGGCGAGGGTTATTCACCCCTCCACTTT,CATSRVPPGEGYSPLHF
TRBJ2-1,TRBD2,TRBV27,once,TGTGCCAGCAGTCCCCTAGCGGGGGGAACCTACAATGAGCAGTTCTTC,CASSPLAGGTYNEQFF
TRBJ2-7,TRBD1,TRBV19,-,TGTGCCACCTCCCCCAGGGGGCGCAACGTTTTGTCCGAGCAGTACTTC,CATSPRGRNVLSEQYF
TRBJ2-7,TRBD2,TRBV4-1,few,TGCGCCAGCAGCCAAGCGGCGGGAGTCAGATACGAGCAGTACTTC,CASSQAAGVRYEQYF
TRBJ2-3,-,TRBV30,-,TGTGCCTGGAGTGTGAATTGGGTAGGGGCTAGCACAGATACGCAGTATTTT,CAWSVNWVGASTDTQYF
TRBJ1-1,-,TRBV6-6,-,TGTGCCAGCAGTTACTCGACTAAACAGGGATGGACTGAAGCTTTCTTT,CASSYSTKQGWTEAFF
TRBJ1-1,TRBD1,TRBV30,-,TGTGCCAGAAATACCGGGACAGGTCCGAACACTGAAGCTTTCTTT,CARNTGTGPNTEAFF
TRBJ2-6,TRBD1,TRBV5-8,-,TGTGCCAGCAGCTTGGCCGGGACAGGGAGGTCTGGGGCCAACGTCCTGACTTTC,CASSLAGTGRSGANVLTF
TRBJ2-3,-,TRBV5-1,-,TGCGCCAGCAGCTCGAGCACAGATACGCAGTATTTT,CASSSSTDTQYF
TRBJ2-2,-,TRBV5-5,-,TGTGCCAGCAGCTTCCGCGGGACAGAGAACACCGGGGAGCTGTTTTTT,CASSFRGTENTGELFF
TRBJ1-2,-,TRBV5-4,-,TGTGCCAGCAGCCCCGTTGCGGGGGCGAAAGGCTACACCTTC,CASSPVAGAKGYTF
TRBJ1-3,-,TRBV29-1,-,TGCAGCGTTGGGGAGGGTGTAGGTGGAAACACCATATATTTT,CSVGEGVGGNTIYF
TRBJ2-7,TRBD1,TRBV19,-,TGTGCCAGCCGGGACAGGGGCTCCTACGAGCAGTACTTC,CASRDRGSYEQYF
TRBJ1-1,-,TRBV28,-,TGTGCCAGCAGTTTTTCTCAGGATTGGAACACTGAAGCTTTCTTT,CASSFSQDWNTEAFF
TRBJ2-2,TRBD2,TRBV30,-,TGTGCCTGGAGTGCCCCTCTCCCGGGACTAGCGGGGGCCACCGGGGAGCTGTTTTTT,CAWSAPLPGLAGATGELFF
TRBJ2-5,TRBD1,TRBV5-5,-,TGTGCCAGCAGCTTGTCGCCCGGACAGGGTCAAGAGACCCAGTACTTC,CASSLSPGQGQETQYF
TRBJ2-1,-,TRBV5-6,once,TGTGCCAGCAGCTTGCCGCAGGGGGGTGTTTTCTTC,CASSLPQGGVFF
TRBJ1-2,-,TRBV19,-,TGTGCCAGTAGTATAGGACAGAGCGGCTACACCTTC,CASSIGQSGYTF
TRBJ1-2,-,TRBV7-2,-,TGTGCCAGCAGCTTAGTAGTGAACTATGGCTACACCTTC,CASSLVVNYGYTF
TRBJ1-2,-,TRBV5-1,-,TGCGCCAGCAGCTTTGGAGTCCTCTATGGCTACACCTTC,CASSFGVLYGYTF
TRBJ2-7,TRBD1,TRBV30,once,TGTGCCTGGAGTGTCACGGACAGGTTCTACGAGCAGTACTTC,CAWSVTDRFYEQYF
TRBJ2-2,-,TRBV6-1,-,TGTGCCAGCTGGTCAGGAGCGGCCGGGGAGCTGTTTTTT,CASWSGAAGELFF
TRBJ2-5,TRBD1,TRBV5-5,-,TGTGCCAGCAGCTTGGAGGGACAGTGGGAGACCCAGTACTTC,CASSLEGQWETQYF
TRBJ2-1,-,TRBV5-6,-,TGTGCCAGCAGCTTGCCAGCCTACAATGAGCAGTTCTTC,CASSLPAYNEQFF
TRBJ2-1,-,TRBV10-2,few,TGCGCCAGCACAGGTCCCAGGGGAGAAGAAGGTGAGCAGTTCTTC,CASTGPRGEEGEQFF
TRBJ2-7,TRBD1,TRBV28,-,TGTGCCAGCAGCAACCGGGACAGGGACTCCTACGAGCAGTACTTC,CASSNRDRDSYEQYF